Shown below are 26 T cell receptor beta chains from a single sample sequenced in a study of blood T cell repertoires in COVID-19 (TCRdb year 2020). Receptor libraries were prepared by the immunoSEQ multiplex PCR assay. The source is immuneACCESS, and TCRdb retained only in-frame sequences with V and J called. Part of the clones is not carried over; for the studies checked, unresolved V genes explain less than half of this, and the remainder is unexplained. Present in this sample are roughly 150,000 clones, 75% to 90% of which were seen just once. Jointly, the top ten make up roughly 15% of the sample. What was sequenced was peripheral blood. The receptor source for this set is a woman aged 35 to 49 with acute or convalescent COVID-19.

CDR3 nucleotides: TGTGCCAGCTCACGGGGACAGGTCGGGTCCCGGTTATATCTGGGTAATTCACCCCTCCACTTT. It encodes CASSRGQVGSRLYLGNSPLHF. The chain employs TRBV18 and TRBJ1-6; TRBD1 aligns across 8 bases. Germline V CDR1 and CDR2: KGHSH, LQKENI. The CDR3 extends over 21 amino acids. The trim removed 4 bases at V and 6 bases at J, leaving 23 bases unmatched. Full variable domain (missing parts from reference TRBV18 and TRBJ1-6): NAGVMQNPRHLVRRRGQEARLRCSPMKGHSHVYWYRQLPEEGLKFMVYLQKENIIDESGMPKERFSAEFPKEGPSILRIQQVVRGDSAAYFCASSRGQVGSRLYLGNSPLHFGNGTRLTVT.

This chain joins TRBV18 and TRBJ1-4, with 7 bases aligning to TRBD1. Looked up from germline, CDR1 is KGHSH and CDR2 is LQKENI. The CDR3 runs to 15 residues. J was trimmed by 8 bases and V by 3 bases; bases with no gene match: 9. The CDR3 nucleotides are TGTGCCAGCTCACCCATACAGGGGATTCAGGAAAAACTGTTTTTT. It specifies CASSPIQGIQEKLFF. Full variable domain (rest looked up from reference TRBV18 and TRBJ1-4): NAGVMQNPRHLVRRRGQEARLRCSPMKGHSHVYWYRQLPEEGLKFMVYLQKENIIDESGMPKERFSAEFPKEGPSILRIQQVVRGDSAAYFCASSPIQGIQEKLFFGSGTQLSVL.

The gene calls are TRBV30 and TRBJ2-2; TRBD1 matches 10 bases. The junction had 14 bases not matched to a gene; V was cut back by 5 bases and J by 2 bases. Looked up from germline, CDR1 is GTSNPN and CDR2 is SVGIG (reference sequence). This CDR3 spans 18 amino acids. The CDR3 here is CAWARTGGQRGNTGELFF. CDR3 DNA: TGTGCCTGGGCTAGGACAGGGGGGCAGCGGGGTAACACCGGGGAGCTGTTTTTT.

Only a few counts were recorded for this clone. The chain has TRBV10-3 and TRBJ2-7; 8 nucleotides line up with TRBD1. J lost 0 bases, V lost 3 bases, and 7 bases had no gene match. CDR1 is ENHRY and CDR2 is SYGVKD in the germline V gene. The CDR3 is 16 residues long. In nucleotides, the CDR3 is TGTGCCATCAGTGATCCCGGACAGGGCAACTCCTACGAGCAGTACTTC. This translates into CAISDPGQGNSYEQYF.

The chain combines TRBV2 with TRBJ2-5, with D perhaps matching TRBD2 (5 bases). From germline, CDR1 is SNHLY and CDR2 FYNNEI. The V gene lost 1 base and the J gene lost 5 bases, with 17 bases spanning the gap. The CDR3 consists of 16 residues. The DNA of the CDR3 is TGTGCCAGCAGTGAAGTTGGGCCTAGCTTCCGGGAGACCCAGTACTTC. It specifies CASSEVGPSFRETQYF.

V gene TRBV24-1 combines with J gene TRBJ2-1; no firm D call. The CDR3 is made up of 13 amino acids. Germline V gene data show CDR1 as KGHDR and CDR2 as SFDVKD. V lost 3 bases and J 7 bases, leaving 9 bases between the germline ends. CDR3 sequence reads: CATSDGHSNEQFF. As DNA, the CDR3 is TGTGCCACCAGTGATGGTCACAGTAATGAGCAGTTCTTC.

The V gene is TRBV7-2, the J gene TRBJ2-2; the match to TRBD2 covers 9 bases. The CDR3 length is 15 residues. Trimming at V came to 6 bases and at J to 1 base, leaving 3 bases not matched to a gene. CDR1 and CDR2 (germline): SGHTA, FQGNSA. CDR3 sequence: CASRVAGVNTGELFF. In nucleotides, the CDR3 is TGTGCCAGCAGGGTAGCGGGGGTGAACACCGGGGAGCTGTTTTTT.

The rearrangement uses TRBV19 and TRBJ1-1, with D possibly being TRBD1 (5 bases). V was cut by 4 bases and J by 5 bases, with 11 bases left in between. Germline CDR1 is LNHDA and CDR2 is SQIVND (reference sequence). This CDR3 contains 13 residues. This chain's CDR3 is CASSKGRVTEAFF. The DNA for the CDR3 is TGTGCCAGTAGTAAAGGCAGGGTTACTGAAGCTTTCTTT.

The CDR3 nucleotides are TGTGCCAGCAGCCAAGTCCCGGGGGGAGGTGAGCAGTTCTTC. Its protein product is CASSQVPGGGEQFF. V is TRBV3-1 (or the pseudogene TRBV3-2) and J is TRBJ2-1; 7 bases line up with TRBD2. J lost 9 bases, V lost 1 base, and 6 bases had no gene match. Germline V CDR1 and CDR2: LGHDT, YNNKEL (reference sequence). The length of the CDR3 is 14 residues.

This rearrangement joins TRBV5-1 to TRBJ2-5; possibly TRBD2 for D (6 bases). The germline V and J ends were trimmed by 1 base and 2 bases, with 15 bases remaining between them. The CDR3 is 16 amino acids. CDR1 SGHRS and CDR2 YFSETQ come from the germline V gene. The CDR3 here is CASSLSTGVVQETQYF. Written as DNA, the CDR3 is TGCGCCAGCAGCTTGTCTACGGGGGTAGTGCAAGAGACCCAGTACTTC. Variable domain in full (rest from reference TRBV5-1 and TRBJ2-5): KAGVTQTPRYLIKTRGQQVTLSCSPISGHRSVSWYQQTPGQGLQFLFEYFSETQRNKGNFPGRFSGRQFSNSRSEMNVSTLELGDSALYLCASSLSTGVVQETQYFGPGTRLLVL.

The chain has TRBV29-1 and TRBJ2-1, with 7 positions matching TRBD2. J gave up 6 bases and V 3 bases, and 2 bases lay outside the gene matches. CDR3 length: 12 residues. Germline V lookup: CDR1 SQVTM, CDR2 ANQGSEA. CDR3 amino acids: CSVDPGGNEQFF. DNA for the CDR3: TGCAGCGTTGACCCGGGGGGCAATGAGCAGTTCTTC.

V gene TRBV28 combines with J gene TRBJ2-4, with a possible D match to TRBD2 (5 bases). V lost 5 bases to trimming and J lost 6 bases, with 17 bases between them. Germline assignment: CDR1 MDHEN and CDR2 SYDVKM. There are 15 residues in the CDR3. CDR3 loop: CASSQLRAGRNIQYF. CDR3 DNA: TGTGCCAGCAGTCAATTGAGGGCAGGTAGAAACATTCAGTACTTC.

A single count supports this clone. The chain recombines TRBV5-1 with TRBJ2-3, with 8 bases identical to TRBD2. The CDR3 runs to 15 residues. Germline V gene data show CDR1 as SGHRS and CDR2 as YFSETQ. Trimming removed 5 bases from V and 2 bases from J; junction bases left unmatched: 7. CDR3 nucleotide sequence: TGCGCCAGCAGTAAGCAGACTAGCGCCACAGATACGCAGTATTTT. Translation gives CASSKQTSATDTQYF.

This chain joins TRBV24-1 and TRBJ2-7, with 12 positions matching TRBD1. The CDR3 is made up of 15 amino acids. Germline CDR1 is KGHDR and CDR2 is SFDVKD. V lost 5 bases and J lost 5; bases outside the gene matches: 6. DNA for the CDR3: TGTGCCACCAGTGGGACCGGGACAGGGGGCGACGAGCAGTACTTC. This sequence encodes CATSGTGTGGDEQYF.

Here the CDR3 DNA reads TGTGCCAGCCAACCCTTTGAGGGGGCAAATGAAAAACTGTTTTTT. Amino acids: CASQPFEGANEKLFF. The rearrangement links TRBV28 to TRBJ1-4; 7 bases line up with TRBD1. CDR3 length equals 15 residues. Germline values: CDR1 MDHEN, CDR2 SYDVKM. V was pared by 8 bases and J by 5 bases, with 11 bases of the junction left unmatched.

J is TRBJ2-1 and V is TRBV11-3; the D gene is possibly TRBD1 (6 bases). The germline V gene encodes CDR1 SGHNT and CDR2 YENEEA. V was trimmed by 4 bases and J by 12 bases, leaving 10 bases between them. The CDR3 covers 11 residues. The CDR3 region is CASSSQGLQFF. The CDR3 bases are TGTGCCAGCAGCTCCCAGGGGTTGCAGTTCTTC.

The chain recombines TRBV2 with TRBJ2-1, with 11 bases fitting TRBD1. The V gene end was trimmed by 4 bases and the J gene end by 3 bases; junction bases not matched to a gene: 5. The CDR3 extends over 16 amino acids. CDR1 SNHLY and CDR2 FYNNEI come from the germline V gene. CDR3 loop: CASSGPGTGGYNEQFF. As DNA, the CDR3 is TGTGCCAGCAGTGGACCCGGGACAGGGGGCTACAATGAGCAGTTCTTC.

The chain joins TRBV3-1 (or the pseudogene TRBV3-2) to TRBJ1-1; 8 nucleotides align to TRBD1. The V gene end was trimmed by 5 bases and the J gene end by 4 bases; junction bases not matched to a gene: 6. The CDR3 length is 14 residues. Germline CDR1 is LGHDT and CDR2 is YNNKEL (reference sequence). CDR3 sequence reads: CASSSQGGGTEAFF. CDR3 nucleotide sequence: TGTGCCAGCAGCTCACAGGGGGGTGGCACTGAAGCTTTCTTT.

V and J are TRBV18 and TRBJ2-4; no firm D call. The CDR3 is 15 amino acids. Germline V CDR1 and CDR2: KGHSH, LQKENI. V dropped 0 bases and J dropped 4 bases, with 10 bases sitting between them. The CDR3 here is CASSPPILQKNIQYF. In nucleotides, the CDR3 is TGTGCCAGCTCACCACCGATCTTACAGAAAAACATTCAGTACTTC.

This chain connects TRBV30 to TRBJ1-5; D remains unclear. This CDR3 has 15 amino acids. The germline V gene encodes CDR1 GTSNPN and CDR2 SVGIG (reference sequence). V shed 0 bases and J shed 4 bases, with 13 bases lying between them. CDR3 protein: CAWSVLGLPNQPQHF. The CDR3 nucleotides read TGTGCCTGGAGTGTACTAGGCCTACCGAATCAGCCCCAGCATTTT. The full variable domain, its missing parts supplied by reference TRBV30 and TRBJ1-5, is SQTIHQWPATLVQPVGSPLSLECTVEGTSNPNLYWYRQAAGRGLQLLFYSVGIGQISSEVPQNLSASRPQDRQFILSSKKLLLSDSGFYLCAWSVLGLPNQPQHFGDGTRLSIL.

The rearrangement uses TRBV6-5 and TRBJ2-7; D unclear. Germline V lookup: CDR1 MNHEY, CDR2 SVGAGI. The CDR3 is made up of 13 amino acids. Trimming took off 8 bases at V and 4 bases at J, with 15 bases between the two ends. The CDR3: CASWFGHSYEQYF. The CDR3 DNA sequence: TGTGCCAGCTGGTTCGGTCATTCTTACGAGCAGTACTTC.

The chain has TRBV2 and TRBJ1-3; 10 bases fit TRBD1. There are 16 residues in the CDR3. V shed 6 bases and J 6 bases; nucleotides not matched to a gene: 11. The germline V gene has CDR1 SNHLY and CDR2 FYNNEI. The CDR3 here is CASSEPGQGILNTIYF. The CDR3 nucleotides are TGTGCCAGCAGCGAACCGGGACAGGGGATTTTAAACACCATATATTTT.

The J gene is TRBJ2-5, the V gene TRBV24-1; a possible D gene is TRBD2 (5 bases). This CDR3 is built from 16 residues. Deletions cut 2 bases from V and 4 bases from J, with 16 bases between. Germline V gene lookup returns CDR1 KGHDR and CDR2 SFDVKD. As DNA, the CDR3 is TGTGCCACCAGTGATTCCGTCGGAGGAGTGAGAGAGACCCAGTACTTC. Translation gives CATSDSVGGVRETQYF.

The rearrangement links TRBV9 to TRBJ2-1; 13 nucleotides match TRBD2. Germline assignment: CDR1 SGDLS and CDR2 YYNGEE. V dropped 4 bases and J dropped 6; count of bases not matched to a gene: 7. The CDR3 covers 16 residues. The CDR3 coding sequence is TGTGCCAGCAGCATCGGGACTAGCGGGACTGTCAATGAGCAGTTCTTC. Translation: CASSIGTSGTVNEQFF.

The chain carries TRBV27 and TRBJ1-5, with D hard to call. Trimming left V 2 bases short and J 8 bases short, with 10 bases between. Looked up from germline, CDR1 is MNHEY and CDR2 is SMNVEV (reference sequence). The CDR3 is 13 residues long. The CDR3 loop is CASSLGSGEPQHF. The CDR3 DNA follows: TGTGCCAGCAGTTTAGGCAGCGGGGAGCCCCAGCATTTT.

The rearrangement links TRBV25-1 to TRBJ1-2; 10 bases agree with TRBD1. The CDR3 runs 16 residues. Germline V gene lookup returns CDR1 MGHDK and CDR2 SYGVNS. The V gene end was trimmed by 1 base and the J gene end by 4 bases; junction bases not matched to a gene: 6. CDR3 residues: CASSELSRDRGYGYTF. The CDR3 DNA reads TGTGCCAGCAGTGAATTGTCCCGGGACAGGGGCTATGGCTACACCTTC.